This T cell receptor (beta chain) was sequenced in a study of T cell responses to AZD1222 COVID-19 vaccine. General study findings and limits: Clonal diversity was possibly underestimated; the donors were predominantly white British and more often female.

TCRdb's copy holds only in-frame clones and misses some; the assay was immunoSEQ multiplex PCR. Here the sample spans some 190,000 clones, less than 95% being singletons. The CDR3 sequence is 13 residues long. Deletions cut 7 bases from V and 5 bases from J, with 14 bases between. Comments on this clone: Its antigen is unidentified.

The clonotype originates from an adult who received the MenACWY meningococcal vaccine as a control. The chain is built from TRBV12-3 or TRBV12-4 and TRBJ1-1; D is undetermined. Source: peripheral blood, taken 28 days after the second dose of the MenACWY control vaccine. CDR3 coding DNA: TGTGCCAGCACCCTGACCGGCGAAACTGAAGCTTTCTTT. Residues: CASTLTGETEAFF.